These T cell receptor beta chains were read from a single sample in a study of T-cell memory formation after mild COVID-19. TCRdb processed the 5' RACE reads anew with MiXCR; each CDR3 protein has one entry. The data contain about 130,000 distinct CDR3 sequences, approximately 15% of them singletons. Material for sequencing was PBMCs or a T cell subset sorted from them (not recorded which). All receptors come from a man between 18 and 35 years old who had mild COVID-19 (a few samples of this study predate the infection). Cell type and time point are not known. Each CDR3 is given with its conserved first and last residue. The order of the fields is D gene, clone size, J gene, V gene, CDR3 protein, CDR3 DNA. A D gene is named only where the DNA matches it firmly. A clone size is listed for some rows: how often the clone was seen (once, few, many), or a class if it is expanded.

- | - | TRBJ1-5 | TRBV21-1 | CASSLRGGAYNQPQHF | TGTGCCAGCAGTTTAAGGGGGGGCGCCTACAATCAGCCCCAGCATTTT
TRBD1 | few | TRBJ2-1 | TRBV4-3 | CASSQEGQTGNEQFF | TGCGCCAGCAGCCAAGAGGGACAGACAGGGAATGAGCAGTTCTTC
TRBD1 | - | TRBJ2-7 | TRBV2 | CASSRDRETYEQYF | TGTGCCAGCAGCCGGGACAGGGAGACCTACGAGCAGTACTTC
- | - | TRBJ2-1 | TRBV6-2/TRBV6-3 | CASTPGVASRQFF | TGTGCCAGCACCCCAGGGGTAGCGAGTAGGCAGTTCTTC
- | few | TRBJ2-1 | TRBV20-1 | CSASAPYNEQFF | TGCAGTGCTAGTGCCCCTTACAATGAGCAGTTCTTC
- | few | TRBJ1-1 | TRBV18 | CASSPRRTEAFF | TGTGCCAGCTCACCTCGGCGGACTGAAGCTTTCTTT
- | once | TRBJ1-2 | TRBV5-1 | CASSLTRGSDYGYTF | TGCGCCAGCAGCTTGACCAGGGGATCGGACTATGGCTACACCTTC
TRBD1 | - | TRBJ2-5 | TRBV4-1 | CASSPGTGGRETQYF | TGCGCCAGCAGCCCCGGGACAGGGGGAAGGGAGACCCAGTACTTC
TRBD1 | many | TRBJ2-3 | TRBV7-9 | CASSSRDSLTDTQYF | TGTGCCAGCAGCTCCCGGGACAGCCTAACAGATACGCAGTATTTT
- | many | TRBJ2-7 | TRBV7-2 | CASSPVLGEIREQYF | TGTGCCAGCAGCCCGGTACTGGGAGAGATACGAGAGCAGTACTTC
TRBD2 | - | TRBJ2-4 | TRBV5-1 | CASSLEAGLNDKNIQYF | TGCGCCAGCAGCTTGGAAGCGGGACTCAATGACAAAAACATTCAGTACTTC
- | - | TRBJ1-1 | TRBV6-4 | CASTPRDTGNTEAFF | TGTGCCAGCACTCCCAGGGACACTGGGAACACTGAAGCTTTCTTT
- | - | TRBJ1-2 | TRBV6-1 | CASTVTGTVYGYTF | TGTGCCAGCACCGTAACCGGGACGGTTTATGGCTACACCTTC
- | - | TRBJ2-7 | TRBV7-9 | CASSSLSLGKEYEQYF | TGTGCCAGCAGCTCTCTCAGTCTGGGGAAAGAGTACGAGCAGTACTTC
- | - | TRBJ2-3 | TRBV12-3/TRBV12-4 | CASSSWDTQYF | TGTGCCAGCAGTTCTTGGGATACGCAGTATTTT
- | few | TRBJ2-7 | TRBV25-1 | CASSLVGFEQYF | TGTGCCAGCAGCCTGGTGGGCTTCGAGCAGTACTTC
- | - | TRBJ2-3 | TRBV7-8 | CASSLDGLLINTQYF | TGTGCCAGCAGCTTAGACGGACTCCTTATCAATACGCAGTATTTT
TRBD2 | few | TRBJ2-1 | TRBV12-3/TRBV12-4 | CASSFSGGGYNEQFF | TGTGCCAGCAGTTTTAGCGGGGGGGGCTACAATGAGCAGTTCTTC
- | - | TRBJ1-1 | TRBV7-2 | CASNPQGGGEAFF | TGTGCCAGCAACCCTCAGGGTGGGGGTGAAGCTTTCTTT
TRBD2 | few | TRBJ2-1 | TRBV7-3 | CASSSQISGGEGEQFF | TGTGCCAGCAGCTCCCAGATTAGCGGGGGGGAGGGTGAGCAGTTCTTC
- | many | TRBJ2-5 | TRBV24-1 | CATSDSQRETQYF | TGTGCCACCAGTGATTCGCAGAGGGAGACCCAGTACTTC
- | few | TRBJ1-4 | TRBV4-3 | CASSQAGGAATNEKLFF | TGCGCCAGCAGCCAAGCAGGAGGTGCAGCAACTAATGAAAAACTGTTTTTT
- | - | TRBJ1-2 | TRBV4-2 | CASSQDPYRAAGYTF | TGTGCCAGCAGCCAAGATCCGTACAGGGCGGCTGGCTACACCTTC
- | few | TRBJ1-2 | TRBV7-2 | CASSLDPRVGVYGYTF | TGTGCCAGCAGCTTAGATCCCAGGGTGGGGGTCTATGGCTACACCTTC
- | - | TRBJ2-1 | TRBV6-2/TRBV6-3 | CASSYAGTEQFF | TGTGCCAGCAGTTACGCCGGGACAGAGCAGTTCTTC
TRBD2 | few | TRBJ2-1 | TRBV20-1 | CSARALAGKPYNEQFF | TGCAGTGCTAGAGCTCTAGCGGGGAAACCCTACAATGAGCAGTTCTTC
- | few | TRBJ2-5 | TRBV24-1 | CATSDPRGETAGGETQYF | TGTGCCACCAGTGATCCCAGAGGGGAGACGGCTGGCGGAGAGACCCAGTACTTC
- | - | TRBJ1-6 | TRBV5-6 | CASSSYGQYNSPLHF | TGTGCCAGCAGCTCCTACGGACAGTATAATTCACCCCTCCACTTT
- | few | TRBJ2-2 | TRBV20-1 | CSARDQPSSGELFF | TGCAGTGCTAGAGATCAACCTTCTAGCGGGGAGCTGTTTTTT
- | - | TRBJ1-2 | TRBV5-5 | CASSLSYGYTF | TGTGCCAGCAGCTTGAGCTATGGCTACACCTTC
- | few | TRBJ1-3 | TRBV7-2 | CASSPFGNTIYF | TGTGCCAGCAGCCCATTTGGAAACACCATATATTTT
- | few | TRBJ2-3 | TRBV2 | CASSEVGTGVDTQYF | TGTGCCAGCAGTGAAGTCGGGACGGGGGTAGATACGCAGTATTTT
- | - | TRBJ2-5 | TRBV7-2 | CASSLSRGKETQYF | TGTGCCAGCAGCTTATCCAGGGGAAAAGAGACCCAGTACTTC
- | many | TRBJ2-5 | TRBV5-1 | CASSLGYQETQYF | TGCGCCAGCAGCTTGGGTTACCAAGAGACCCAGTACTTC
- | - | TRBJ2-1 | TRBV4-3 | CASSPRRVSYNEQFF | TGCGCCAGCAGCCCAAGGCGCGTTTCCTACAATGAGCAGTTCTTC
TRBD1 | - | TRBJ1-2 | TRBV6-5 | CASRAPGQGGNYGYTF | TGTGCCAGCAGAGCACCGGGACAGGGTGGGAACTATGGCTACACCTTC
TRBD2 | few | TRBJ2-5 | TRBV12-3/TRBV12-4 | CASSPGLAGGYPQETQYF | TGTGCCAGCAGTCCAGGACTAGCGGGGGGGTATCCTCAAGAGACCCAGTACTTC
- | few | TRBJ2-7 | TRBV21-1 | CASSTNPGQGMDEQYF | TGTGCCAGCAGCACCAACCCGGGACAGGGGATGGACGAGCAGTACTTC
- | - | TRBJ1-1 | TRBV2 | CASSFSSWYTEAFF | TGTGCCAGCAGTTTCAGCTCGTGGTATACTGAAGCTTTCTTT
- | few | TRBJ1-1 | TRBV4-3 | CASSQYPATEAFF | TGCGCCAGCAGCCAATACCCAGCCACTGAAGCTTTCTTT
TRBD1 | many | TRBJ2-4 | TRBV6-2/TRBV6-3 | CASRQGAAKNIQYF | TGTGCCAGCAGACAGGGGGCGGCTAAGAACATTCAGTACTTC
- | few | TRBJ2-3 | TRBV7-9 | CASSASGTDTQYF | TGTGCCAGCAGCGCGAGCGGGACAGATACGCAGTATTTT
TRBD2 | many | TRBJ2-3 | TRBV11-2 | CASRQKRGATDTQYF | TGTGCCAGCAGGCAAAAGCGGGGGGCCACAGATACGCAGTATTTT
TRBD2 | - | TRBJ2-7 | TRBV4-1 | CASSQRASGAYEQYF | TGCGCCAGCAGCCAGAGGGCTAGCGGGGCCTACGAGCAGTACTTC
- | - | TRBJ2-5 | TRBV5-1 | CASSSPGTTETQYF | TGCGCCAGCAGCTCCCCCGGGACAACCGAGACCCAGTACTTC
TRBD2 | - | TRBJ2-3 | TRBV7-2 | CASSPGTSGATDTQYF | TGTGCCAGCAGCCCGGGGACTAGCGGGGCTACAGATACGCAGTATTTT
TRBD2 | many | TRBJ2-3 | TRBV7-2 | CASSPTGTSGGPDTQYF | TGTGCCAGCAGCCCGACCGGGACTAGCGGGGGCCCGGATACGCAGTATTTT
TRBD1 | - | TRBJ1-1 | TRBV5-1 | CASSWTGQGSEAFF | TGCGCCAGCAGCTGGACCGGACAGGGAAGTGAAGCTTTCTTT
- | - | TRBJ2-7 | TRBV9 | CASSVAEGSSYEQYF | TGTGCCAGCAGCGTAGCTGAGGGTTCCTCCTACGAGCAGTACTTC
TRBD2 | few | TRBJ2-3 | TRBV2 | CASSVGTTGTQYF | TGTGCCAGCAGTGTCGGGACTACGGGTACGCAGTATTTT
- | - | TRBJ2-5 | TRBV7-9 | CASQRGIQETQYF | TGTGCCAGCCAAAGGGGGATCCAGGAGACCCAGTACTTC
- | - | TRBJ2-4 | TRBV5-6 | CASSLLNGGSKNIQYF | TGTGCCAGCAGCTTGCTGAATGGCGGGTCCAAAAACATTCAGTACTTC
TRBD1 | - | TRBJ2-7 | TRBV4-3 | CASSPISGGEQYF | TGCGCCAGCAGCCCGATCTCAGGGGGCGAGCAGTACTTC
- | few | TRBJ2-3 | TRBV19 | CASSISIVGADTQYF | TGTGCCAGTAGTATTAGTATTGTCGGCGCAGATACGCAGTATTTT
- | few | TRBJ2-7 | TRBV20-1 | CSARDRADYEQYF | TGCAGTGCTAGAGACAGGGCCGACTACGAGCAGTACTTC